This TCR beta chain originates from a study of blood T cell repertoires in COVID-19. Study context: In each case, the material was cDNA or gDNA derived from T cells, B-cell-depleted T cells, or PBMCs.

The CDR3 covers 15 residues. Germline assignment: CDR1 PRHDT and CDR2 FYEKMQ (reference sequence). With V trimmed by 1 base and J by 0 bases, 0 bases remained unmatched. Per the original data handling: Amplifying reference gene primers gave estimates of nucleated cell counts. Only in-frame clones appear in the TCRdb table, and some are missing; sequencing was by immunoSEQ multiplex PCR. That table gives V, J and clone size, and the DNA gave D and trimming. The sample has about 260,000 clones, 75% to 90% seen once. Sequenced input: peripheral blood. This TCR came from a woman in her 70s with COVID-19, enrolled during active disease. V usage is TRBV13 and J usage is TRBJ2-1; 7 nucleotides agree with TRBD1. The DNA for the CDR3 is TGTGCCAGCAGCTTAGAGGGGGCCTCCTACAATGAGCAGTTCTTC. Protein: CASSLEGASYNEQFF.